This T cell receptor (beta chain) derives from a study of T cell changes during pregnancy in multiple sclerosis. Trimming removed 2 bases at V and 3 bases at J, with 7 bases between. This CDR3 spans 14 amino acids. The germline gives CDR1 LGHNA, CDR2 YNFKEQ. Using immunoSEQ multiplex PCR, the repertoire was profiled, and TCRdb retains in-frame clones only, with some absent. Among some 70,000 clones listed, about 91% were seen once. The sequences come from CD8+ T cells from peripheral blood mononuclear cells, collected before pregnancy. The chain joins TRBV4-2 to TRBJ1-4; D remains unclear. This TCR was recovered from a female donor with multiple sclerosis, enrolled in a pregnancy study. Here the CDR3 reads CASSQRGPNEKLFF. Written as DNA, the CDR3 is TGTGCCAGCAGCCAACGAGGGCCTAATGAAAAACTGTTTTTT.